The following is a T cell receptor (beta chain) sequence with its context. Its antigen remains unknown. These data come from a study of somatic mutations in cytotoxic T cells in rheumatoid arthritis. Study-wide points: CD8+ T-cell clonality did not differ significantly between rheumatoid arthritis patients and age-matched healthy controls.

Healthy-control blood donors had a median age of 56 years (range roughly 21-80) and were 55% female. With 0 bases removed from V and 8 bases from J, the gap between germline ends came to 8 bases. The CDR3 runs 13 residues. Germline V gives CDR1 MGHRA, CDR2 YSYEKL. The data were produced by immunoSEQ multiplex PCR, yet TCRdb's version contains in-frame clones alone and is incomplete. The sample includes fewer than 20,000 clones, about 68% of them seen just once. The sequenced sample consisted of CD8+ T cells sorted from blood. The sequence was collected from a man aged 55-75 years in good health. J is TRBJ2-1 and V is TRBV4-1; no clear D. In nucleotides, the CDR3 is TGCGCCAGCAGCCAAGATCGCGTCCATGAGCAGTTCTTC. Protein product: CASSQDRVHEQFF.